The T cell receptor (beta chain) described here comes from a study of cytomegalovirus exposure and HLA in healthy donors. General study findings and limits: Specificity of three CMV-associated chains for CMV antigens was verified in vitro. According to a subsequent analysis, TCR clusters from the first cohort were inclined to appear together in the 120 or so validation repertoires. According to reports, the classifier identified cytomegalovirus status with high specificity and sensitivity. Most TCR sequences showed up rarely, but some public TCRs showed up in many donors.

Clones were sequenced by immunoSEQ multiplex PCR, and TCRdb holds only the in-frame ones, with some missing. The sample shows 67,000 or so clones, about 94% of them seen only once. On this clone: The antigen remains undetermined.

Germline-derived CDR1 and CDR2 are MNHEY and SVGAGI. Trimming stripped 6 bases from V and 1 base from J, with 12 bases between. The CDR3 is made up of 14 amino acids. This chain joins TRBV6-5 and TRBJ1-1, with a tentative D call TRBD1 (6 bases). The origin of this receptor is a man in his late teens or twenties in good health and CMV-seropositive. Input material: PBMCs. This chain's CDR3 is CASRRSTGNTEAFF. CDR3 nucleotides: TGTGCCAGCAGGAGGTCGACAGGGAACACTGAAGCTTTCTTT.